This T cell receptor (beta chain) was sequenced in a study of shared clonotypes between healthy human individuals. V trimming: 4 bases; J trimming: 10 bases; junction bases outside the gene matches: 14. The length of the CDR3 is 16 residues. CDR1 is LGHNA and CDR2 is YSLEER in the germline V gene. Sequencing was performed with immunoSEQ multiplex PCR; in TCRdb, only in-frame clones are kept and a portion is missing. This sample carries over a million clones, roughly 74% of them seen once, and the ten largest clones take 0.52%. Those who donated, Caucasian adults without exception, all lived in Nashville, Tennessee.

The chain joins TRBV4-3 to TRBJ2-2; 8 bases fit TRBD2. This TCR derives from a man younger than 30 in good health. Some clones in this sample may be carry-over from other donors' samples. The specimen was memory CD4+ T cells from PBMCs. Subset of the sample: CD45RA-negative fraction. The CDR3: CASSPGPSGSFLELFF. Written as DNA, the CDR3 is TGCGCCAGCAGCCCTGGCCCCAGCGGGAGTTTCTTGGAGCTGTTTTTT.